Listed here are 5 T cell receptor beta chains from one sample, sequenced in a study of T-cell reconstitution after alpha-beta-depleted transplantation in children. Library preparation (for TCRbeta) was performed with unique molecular identifiers. TCRdb passed the PCR reads through MiXCR, listing each CDR3 protein once. The data show hundreds of thousands of distinct CDR3 sequences, over 9.5% seen once. This specimen consisted of PBMCs from the stem cell graft donor, obtained from the stem cell graft. Receptors originate from a human donor who donated a stem cell graft to a child with acute myeloid leukemia.

This clonotype was picked up many times. The chain employs TRBV12-3 or TRBV12-4 and TRBJ1-4; D ambiguous. The V gene lost 3 bases and the J gene lost 2 bases, with 4 bases spanning the gap. This CDR3 comprises 13 residues. CDR3 in amino acids: CASSFSTNEKLFF. The CDR3 region has the DNA TGTGCCAGCAGTTTTTCTACTAATGAAAAACTGTTTTTT.

This clonotype has at least ten counts. The rearrangement uses TRBV2 and TRBJ1-2; no firm D call. The CDR3 length is 12 residues. Trimming pared 4 bases from V and 7 bases from J, leaving 10 bases between. CDR1 is SNHLY, CDR2 FYNNEI, per germline. The CDR3 loop reads CASSGLVLGYTF. The CDR3 DNA reads as TGTGCCAGCAGTGGACTGGTTCTTGGCTACACCTTC.

This clonotype has more than one count but fewer than ten. The rearrangement joins TRBV20-1 to TRBJ2-3; 12 positions agree with TRBD2. Germline V CDR1 and CDR2: DFQATT, SNEGSKA (reference sequence). Trimming at V came to 4 bases and at J to 4 bases, leaving 6 bases not matched to a gene. The length of the CDR3 is 15 residues. For the CDR3, the DNA is TGCAGTGCTATACTAGCGGGAGGAGGATCAGATACGCAGTATTTT. Translated: CSAILAGGGSDTQYF.

Only a few counts were recorded for this clonotype. V usage is TRBV9 and J usage is TRBJ2-1, with TRBD2 identical over 10 bases. This CDR3 spans 17 amino acids. J lost 4 bases, V lost 1 base, and 8 bases had no gene match. Germline-derived CDR1 and CDR2 are SGDLS and YYNGEE. CDR3 residues: CASSVSNSGRSYNEQFF. The CDR3 nucleotides are TGTGCCAGCAGCGTATCGAATAGCGGGAGGTCTTACAATGAGCAGTTCTTC.

This clonotype was seen at least ten times. The chain employs TRBV20-1 and TRBJ2-7; 9 nucleotides match TRBD2. This CDR3 has 13 amino acids. V gave up 6 bases and J gave up 2 bases; unmatched junction bases: 5. Germline values: CDR1 DFQATT, CDR2 SNEGSKA (reference sequence). DNA of the CDR3: TGCAGTGCAAGGACTAGCGATACCTACGAGCAGTACTTC. This codes for CSARTSDTYEQYF.